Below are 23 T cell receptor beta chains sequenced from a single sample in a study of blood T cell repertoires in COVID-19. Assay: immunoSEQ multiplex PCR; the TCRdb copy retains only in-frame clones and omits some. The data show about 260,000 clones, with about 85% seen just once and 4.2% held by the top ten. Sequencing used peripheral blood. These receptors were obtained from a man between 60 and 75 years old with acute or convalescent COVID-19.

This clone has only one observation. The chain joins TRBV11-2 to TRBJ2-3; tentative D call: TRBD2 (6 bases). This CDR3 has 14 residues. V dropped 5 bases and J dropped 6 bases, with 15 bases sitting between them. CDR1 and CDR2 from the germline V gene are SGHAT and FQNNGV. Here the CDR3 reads CASSTTIGGDTQYF. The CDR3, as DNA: TGTGCCAGCAGCACAACAATCGGAGGGGATACGCAGTATTTT. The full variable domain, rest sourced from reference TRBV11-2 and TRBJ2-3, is EAGVAQSPRYKIIEKRQSVAFWCNPISGHATLYWYQQILGQGPKLLIQFQNNGVVDDSQLPKDRFSAERLKGVDSTLKIQPAKLEDSAVYLCASSTTIGGDTQYFGPGTRLTVL.

DNA of the CDR3: TGTGCCAGCTCACCATCGACACCCGGCACAGATACGCAGTATTTT. Protein product: CASSPSTPGTDTQYF. This chain links TRBV18 with TRBJ2-3; unclear D gene. The germline V gene has CDR1 KGHSH and CDR2 LQKENI. The ends were cut back, 2 bases at V and 1 base at J, with 10 bases in the middle. The CDR3 has 15 amino acids. The entire variable domain, with the rest obtained from reference TRBV18 and TRBJ2-3, is as follows: NAGVMQNPRHLVRRRGQEARLRCSPMKGHSHVYWYRQLPEEGLKFMVYLQKENIIDESGMPKERFSAEFPKEGPSILRIQQVVRGDSAAYFCASSPSTPGTDTQYFGPGTRLTVL.

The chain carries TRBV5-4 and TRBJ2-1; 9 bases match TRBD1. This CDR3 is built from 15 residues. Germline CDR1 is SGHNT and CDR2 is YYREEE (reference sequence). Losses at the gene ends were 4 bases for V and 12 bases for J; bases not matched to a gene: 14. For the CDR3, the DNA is TGTGCCAGCAGCACTTTACAGGGGGCGCCGGGTCGGCAGTTCTTC. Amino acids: CASSTLQGAPGRQFF.

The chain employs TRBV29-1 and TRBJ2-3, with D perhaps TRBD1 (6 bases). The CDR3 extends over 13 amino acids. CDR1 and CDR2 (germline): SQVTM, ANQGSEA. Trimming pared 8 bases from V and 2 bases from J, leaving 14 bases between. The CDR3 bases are TGCAGCCTCCTGACAGGCTACACAGATACGCAGTATTTT. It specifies CSLLTGYTDTQYF.

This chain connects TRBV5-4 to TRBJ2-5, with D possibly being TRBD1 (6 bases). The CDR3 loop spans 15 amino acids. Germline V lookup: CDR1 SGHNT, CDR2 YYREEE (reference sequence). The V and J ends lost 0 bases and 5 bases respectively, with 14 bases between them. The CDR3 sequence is CASSLEGTRRETQYF. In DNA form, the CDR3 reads TGTGCCAGCAGCTTGGAGGGGACAAGGCGGGAGACCCAGTACTTC.

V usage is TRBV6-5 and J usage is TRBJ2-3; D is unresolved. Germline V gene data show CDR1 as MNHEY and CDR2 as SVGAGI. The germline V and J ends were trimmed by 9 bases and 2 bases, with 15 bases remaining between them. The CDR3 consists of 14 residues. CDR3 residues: CASAVSRFTDTQYF. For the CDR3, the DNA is TGTGCCAGTGCCGTTTCCAGGTTCACAGATACGCAGTATTTT.

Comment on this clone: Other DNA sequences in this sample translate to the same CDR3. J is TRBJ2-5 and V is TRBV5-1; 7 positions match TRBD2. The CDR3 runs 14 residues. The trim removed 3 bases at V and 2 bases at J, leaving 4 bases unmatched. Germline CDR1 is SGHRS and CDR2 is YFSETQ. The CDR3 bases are TGCGCCAGCAGCTCGGGGAGGGGACAAGAGACCCAGTACTTC. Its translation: CASSSGRGQETQYF.

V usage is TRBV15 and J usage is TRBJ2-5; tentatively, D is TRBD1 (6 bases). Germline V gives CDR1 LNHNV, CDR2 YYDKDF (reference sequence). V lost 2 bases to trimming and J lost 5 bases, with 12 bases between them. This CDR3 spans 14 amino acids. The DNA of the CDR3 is TGTGCCACCAGCAGACAGGGGATTGGCGAGACCCAGTACTTC. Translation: CATSRQGIGETQYF. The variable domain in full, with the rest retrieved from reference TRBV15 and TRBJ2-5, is DAMVIQNPRYQVTQFGKPVTLSCSQTLNHNVMYWYQQKSSQAPKLLFHYYDKDFNNEADTPDNFQSRRPNTSFCFLDIRSPGLGDTAMYLCATSRQGIGETQYFGPGTRLLVL.

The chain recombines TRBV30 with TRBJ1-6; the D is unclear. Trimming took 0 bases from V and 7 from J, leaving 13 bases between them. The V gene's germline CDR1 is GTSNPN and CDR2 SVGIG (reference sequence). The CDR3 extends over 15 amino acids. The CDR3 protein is CAWSVPGIRNSPLHF. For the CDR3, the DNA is TGTGCCTGGAGTGTACCAGGTATCCGGAATTCACCCCTCCACTTT. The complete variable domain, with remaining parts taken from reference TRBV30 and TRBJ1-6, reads SQTIHQWPATLVQPVGSPLSLECTVEGTSNPNLYWYRQAAGRGLQLLFYSVGIGQISSEVPQNLSASRPQDRQFILSSKKLLLSDSGFYLCAWSVPGIRNSPLHFGNGTRLTVT.

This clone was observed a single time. The CDR3 DNA is TGTGCCTGGAGGGTACAGCCGAACACTGAAGCTTTCTTT. Translating gives CAWRVQPNTEAFF. J is TRBJ1-1 and V is TRBV30; D is unresolved. Trimming took 3 bases from V and 1 from J, leaving 9 bases between them. Germline CDR1 GTSNPN, CDR2 SVGIG (reference sequence). There are 13 residues in the CDR3.

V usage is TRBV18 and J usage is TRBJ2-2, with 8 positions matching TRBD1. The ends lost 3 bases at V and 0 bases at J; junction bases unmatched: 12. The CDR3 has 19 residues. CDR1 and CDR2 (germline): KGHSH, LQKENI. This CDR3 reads CASSPYGQGGLANTGELFF. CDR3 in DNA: TGTGCCAGCTCACCCTACGGACAGGGAGGACTTGCGAACACCGGGGAGCTGTTTTTT.

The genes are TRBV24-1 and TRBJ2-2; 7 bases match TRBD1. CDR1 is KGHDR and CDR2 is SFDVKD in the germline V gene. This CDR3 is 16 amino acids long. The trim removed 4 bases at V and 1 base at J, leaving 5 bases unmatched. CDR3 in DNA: TGTGCCACCAGTGACGGACAGGAGATGAACACCGGGGAGCTGTTTTTT. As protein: CATSDGQEMNTGELFF.

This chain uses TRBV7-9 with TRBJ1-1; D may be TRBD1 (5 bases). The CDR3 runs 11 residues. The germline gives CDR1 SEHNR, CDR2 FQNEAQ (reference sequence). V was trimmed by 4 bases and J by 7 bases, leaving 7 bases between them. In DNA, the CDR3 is TGTGCCAGCAGCTGGGGGGTTGAAGCTTTCTTT. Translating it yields CASSWGVEAFF.

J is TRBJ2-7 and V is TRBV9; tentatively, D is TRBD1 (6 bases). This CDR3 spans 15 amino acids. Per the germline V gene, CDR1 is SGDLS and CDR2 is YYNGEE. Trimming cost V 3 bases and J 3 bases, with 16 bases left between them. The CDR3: CASSEDSRGIYEQYF. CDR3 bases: TGTGCCAGCAGCGAGGATTCCAGGGGTATCTACGAGCAGTACTTC.

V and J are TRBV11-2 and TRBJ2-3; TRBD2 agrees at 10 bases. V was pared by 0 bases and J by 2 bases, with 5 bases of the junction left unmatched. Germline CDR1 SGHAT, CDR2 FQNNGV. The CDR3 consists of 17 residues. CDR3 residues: CASSLDLGLAVTDTQYF. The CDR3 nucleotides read TGTGCCAGCAGCTTAGATCTAGGACTAGCGGTCACAGATACGCAGTATTTT.

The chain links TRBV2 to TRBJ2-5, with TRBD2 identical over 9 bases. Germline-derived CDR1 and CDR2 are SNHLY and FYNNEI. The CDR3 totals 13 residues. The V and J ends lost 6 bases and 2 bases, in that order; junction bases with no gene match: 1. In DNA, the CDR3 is TGTGCCAGCAGACTAGCGGGTCAAGAGACCCAGTACTTC. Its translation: CASRLAGQETQYF.

CDR3 sequence (DNA): TGTGCTAGTGGTTTGGTACTAGAGCAACAGGGCCTCCTCTCTGGGGCCAACGTCCTGACTTTC. Translated, it gives CASGLVLEQQGLLSGANVLTF. The chain has TRBV12-5 and TRBJ2-6; maybe TRBD1 (6 bases). V gave up 0 bases and J gave up 0 bases, with 21 bases separating them. CDR1 and CDR2 (germline): LGHNT, FRNRAP. The CDR3 has 21 residues.

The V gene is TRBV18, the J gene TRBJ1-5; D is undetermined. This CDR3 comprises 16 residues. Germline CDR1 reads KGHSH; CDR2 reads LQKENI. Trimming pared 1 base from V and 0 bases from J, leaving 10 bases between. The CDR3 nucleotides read TGTGCCAGCTCACCACGAGGGATTAATAGCAATCAGCCCCAGCATTTT. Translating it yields CASSPRGINSNQPQHF. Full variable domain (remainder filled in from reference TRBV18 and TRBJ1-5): NAGVMQNPRHLVRRRGQEARLRCSPMKGHSHVYWYRQLPEEGLKFMVYLQKENIIDESGMPKERFSAEFPKEGPSILRIQQVVRGDSAAYFCASSPRGINSNQPQHFGDGTRLSIL.

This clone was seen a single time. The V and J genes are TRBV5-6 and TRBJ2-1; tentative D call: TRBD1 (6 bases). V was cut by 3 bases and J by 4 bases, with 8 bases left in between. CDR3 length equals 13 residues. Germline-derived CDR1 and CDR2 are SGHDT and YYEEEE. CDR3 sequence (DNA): TGTGCCAGCAGCTCGGACAGTTACAATGAGCAGTTCTTC. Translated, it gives CASSSDSYNEQFF.

CDR3 amino acids: CASSLSGSSGNTIYF. Here the CDR3 DNA reads TGTGCCAGCAGTTTAAGTGGTAGTTCTGGAAACACCATATATTTT. V gene TRBV28 combines with J gene TRBJ1-3; D unresolved. The CDR3 runs 15 residues. CDR1 is MDHEN and CDR2 is SYDVKM in the germline V gene. Deletions cut 2 bases from V and 1 base from J, with 9 bases between.

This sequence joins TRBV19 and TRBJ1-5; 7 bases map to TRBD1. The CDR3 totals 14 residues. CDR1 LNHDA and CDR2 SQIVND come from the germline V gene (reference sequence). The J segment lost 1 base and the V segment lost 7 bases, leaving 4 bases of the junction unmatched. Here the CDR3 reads CASNRDSSNQPQHF. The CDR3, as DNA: TGTGCCAGTAATAGGGACAGCAGCAATCAGCCCCAGCATTTT.

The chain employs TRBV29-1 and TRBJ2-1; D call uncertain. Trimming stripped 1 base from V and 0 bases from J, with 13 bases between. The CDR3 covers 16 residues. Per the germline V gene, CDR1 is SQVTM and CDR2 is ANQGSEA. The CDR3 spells CSVEGVAASSYNEQFF. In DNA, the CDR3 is TGCAGCGTTGAAGGGGTGGCGGCCAGCTCCTACAATGAGCAGTTCTTC.

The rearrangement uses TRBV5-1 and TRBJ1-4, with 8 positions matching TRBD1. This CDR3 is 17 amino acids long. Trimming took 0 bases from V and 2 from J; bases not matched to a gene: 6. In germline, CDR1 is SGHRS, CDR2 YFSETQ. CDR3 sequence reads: CASSLVPGGPTNEKLFF. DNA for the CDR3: TGCGCCAGCAGCTTGGTTCCAGGGGGCCCGACTAATGAAAAACTGTTTTTT. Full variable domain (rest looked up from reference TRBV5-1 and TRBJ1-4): KAGVTQTPRYLIKTRGQQVTLSCSPISGHRSVSWYQQTPGQGLQFLFEYFSETQRNKGNFPGRFSGRQFSNSRSEMNVSTLELGDSALYLCASSLVPGGPTNEKLFFGSGTQLSVL.